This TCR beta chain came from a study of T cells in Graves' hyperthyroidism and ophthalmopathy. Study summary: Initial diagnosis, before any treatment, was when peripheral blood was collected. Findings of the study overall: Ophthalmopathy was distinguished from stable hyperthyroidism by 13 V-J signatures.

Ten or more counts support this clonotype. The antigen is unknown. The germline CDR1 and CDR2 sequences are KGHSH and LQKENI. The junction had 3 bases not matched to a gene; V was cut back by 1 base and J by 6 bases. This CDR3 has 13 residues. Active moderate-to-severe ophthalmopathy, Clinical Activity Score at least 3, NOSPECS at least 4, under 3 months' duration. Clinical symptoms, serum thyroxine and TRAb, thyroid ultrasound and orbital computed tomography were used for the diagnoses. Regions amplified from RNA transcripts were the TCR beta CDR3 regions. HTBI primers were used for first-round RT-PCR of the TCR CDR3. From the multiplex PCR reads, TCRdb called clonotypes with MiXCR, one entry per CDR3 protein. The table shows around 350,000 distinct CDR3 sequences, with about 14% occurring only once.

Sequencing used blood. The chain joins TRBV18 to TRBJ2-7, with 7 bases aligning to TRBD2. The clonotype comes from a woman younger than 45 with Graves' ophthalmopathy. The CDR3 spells CASSPLGGSEQYF. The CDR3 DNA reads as TGTGCCAGCTCACCACTGGGGGGGAGCGAGCAGTACTTC.